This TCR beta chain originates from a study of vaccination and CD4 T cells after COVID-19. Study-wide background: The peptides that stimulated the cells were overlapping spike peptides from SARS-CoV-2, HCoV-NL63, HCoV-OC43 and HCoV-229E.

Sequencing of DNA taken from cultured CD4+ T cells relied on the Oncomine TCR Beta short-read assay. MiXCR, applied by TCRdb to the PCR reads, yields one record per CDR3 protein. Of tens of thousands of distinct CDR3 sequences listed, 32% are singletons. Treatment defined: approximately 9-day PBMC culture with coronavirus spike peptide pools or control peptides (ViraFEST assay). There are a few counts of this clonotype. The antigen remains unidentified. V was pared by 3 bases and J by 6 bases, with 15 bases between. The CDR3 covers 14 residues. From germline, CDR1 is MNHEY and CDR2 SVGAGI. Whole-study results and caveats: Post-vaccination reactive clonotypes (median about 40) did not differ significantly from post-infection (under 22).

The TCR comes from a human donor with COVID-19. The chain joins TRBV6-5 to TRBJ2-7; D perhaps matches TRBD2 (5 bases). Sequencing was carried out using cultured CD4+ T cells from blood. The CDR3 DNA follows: TGTGCCAGCAGTTATGCTCCGACGGCGGGCGAGCAGTACTTC. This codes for CASSYAPTAGEQYF.